Listed below are T cell receptor beta chains from one sample, sequenced in a study of shared T cell receptors in the human thymus. Sequenced by immunoSEQ multiplex PCR; TCRdb stores in-frame clones only, minus some. Found here are 500,000 to 850,000 clones, around 87% of them singletons; the top ten hold over 0.008%. The same sample was also used in a study of human thymus T cells.

Sequencing used thymocytes. All receptors come from a boy younger than two with a congenital heart defect. Both conserved end residues are part of each CDR3. A D gene is named only where the DNA matches it firmly. Clone size is shown for a subset of rows, as once, few, many or a class of expanded clone.

D gene: .; clone size: .; CDR3 length: 16; J gene: TRBJ2-7; V gene: TRBV4-1; CDR3 DNA: TGCGCCAGCAGCCCCGGACGACCCCCCGGGGACTACGAGCAGTACTTC; CDR3 protein: CASSPGRPPGDYEQYF
D gene: .; clone size: .; CDR3 length: 13; J gene: TRBJ1-2; V gene: TRBV19; CDR3 DNA: TGTGCCAGTAGTCCCCGACAGAGCTATGGCTACACCTTC; CDR3 protein: CASSPRQSYGYTF
D gene: .; clone size: .; CDR3 length: 11; J gene: TRBJ2-3; V gene: TRBV20-1; CDR3 DNA: TGCAGTGCTAGCCGGGGGGATACGCAGTATTTT; CDR3 protein: CSASRGDTQYF
D gene: .; clone size: once; CDR3 length: 13; J gene: TRBJ1-1; V gene: TRBV29-1; CDR3 DNA: TGCAGCACCCAGGATCCCTCCTTAACAGAAGCTTTCTTT; CDR3 protein: CSTQDPSLTEAFF
D gene: .; clone size: .; CDR3 length: 18; J gene: TRBJ1-6; V gene: TRBV5-6; CDR3 DNA: TGTGCCAGCAGCTTGGTCAGAGGAGTAGCCTCCTATAATTCCCCCCTCCACTTT; CDR3 protein: CASSLVRGVASYNSPLHF
D gene: TRBD2; clone size: .; CDR3 length: 19; J gene: TRBJ2-3; V gene: TRBV5-1; CDR3 DNA: TGCGCCAGCAGCTCTTACCCCCGACTAGCGGGGGGAACCACAGATACGCAGTATTTT; CDR3 protein: CASSSYPRLAGGTTDTQYF
D gene: .; clone size: once; CDR3 length: 12; J gene: TRBJ1-1; V gene: TRBV29-1; CDR3 DNA: TGCAGCGGGAGAAACCCCGAACCTGAAGCTTTCTTT; CDR3 protein: CSGRNPEPEAFF
D gene: .; clone size: .; CDR3 length: 14; J gene: TRBJ1-1; V gene: TRBV6-5; CDR3 DNA: TGTGCCAGCAGTGTACACCCCAGGCCCACTGAAGCTTTCTTT; CDR3 protein: CASSVHPRPTEAFF
D gene: TRBD1; clone size: .; CDR3 length: 15; J gene: TRBJ2-7; V gene: TRBV4-1; CDR3 DNA: TGCGCCAGCAGCCTTGGACAGGGGCGATCATACGAGCAGTACTTC; CDR3 protein: CASSLGQGRSYEQYF
D gene: .; clone size: once; CDR3 length: 15; J gene: TRBJ1-1; V gene: TRBV6-1; CDR3 DNA: TGTGCCAGCAGTTTCCAGGACAGACGGAACACTGAAGCTTTCTTT; CDR3 protein: CASSFQDRRNTEAFF
D gene: .; clone size: .; CDR3 length: 13; J gene: TRBJ2-7; V gene: TRBV4-3; CDR3 DNA: TGCGCCAGCAGCCAAGACGACTCTTACGAGCAGTACTTC; CDR3 protein: CASSQDDSYEQYF
D gene: TRBD2; clone size: once; CDR3 length: 15; J gene: TRBJ2-7; V gene: TRBV6-1; CDR3 DNA: TGTGCCAGCAGAAAACTAGCGGGGGGGCCCCACGAGCAGTACTTC; CDR3 protein: CASRKLAGGPHEQYF
D gene: .; clone size: .; CDR3 length: 19; J gene: TRBJ2-7; V gene: TRBV4-3; CDR3 DNA: TGCGCCAGCAGTCAAGAAACATCACAGTCCACTGAACCCAGCTACGAGCAGTACTTC; CDR3 protein: CASSQETSQSTEPSYEQYF
D gene: TRBD1; clone size: .; CDR3 length: 12; J gene: TRBJ2-7; V gene: TRBV25-1; CDR3 DNA: TGTGCCAGCGCGGACAGGGTCTACGAGCAGTACTTC; CDR3 protein: CASADRVYEQYF
D gene: TRBD2; clone size: .; CDR3 length: 15; J gene: TRBJ2-1; V gene: TRBV29-1; CDR3 DNA: TGCAGCGCGGACACTAGCGGGGCTCCCTACAATGAGCAGTTCTTC; CDR3 protein: CSADTSGAPYNEQFF
D gene: .; clone size: .; CDR3 length: 17; J gene: TRBJ2-5; V gene: TRBV30; CDR3 DNA: TGTGCCTGGAGTGTAAGGGGGGGTCAGGGGATCGGAGAGACCCAGTACTTC; CDR3 protein: CAWSVRGGQGIGETQYF
D gene: .; clone size: .; CDR3 length: 15; J gene: TRBJ2-7; V gene: TRBV4-2; CDR3 DNA: TGTGCCAGCAGCCAGCCAGACAGATTCTCCTACGAGCAGTACTTC; CDR3 protein: CASSQPDRFSYEQYF
D gene: .; clone size: .; CDR3 length: 13; J gene: TRBJ2-3; V gene: TRBV7-2; CDR3 DNA: TGTGCCAGCAGCCTTACGGGACACCTTACGCAGTATTTT; CDR3 protein: CASSLTGHLTQYF
D gene: .; clone size: .; CDR3 length: 14; J gene: TRBJ1-2; V gene: TRBV18; CDR3 DNA: TGTGCCAGCTCACCAGCAGGTCCTAACTATGGCTACACCTTC; CDR3 protein: CASSPAGPNYGYTF
D gene: TRBD1; clone size: once; CDR3 length: 17; J gene: TRBJ2-7; V gene: TRBV30; CDR3 DNA: TGTGCCTGGAGTCGAAAAAAGAGGGACAGGGGTCTATACGAGCAGTACTTC; CDR3 protein: CAWSRKKRDRGLYEQYF
D gene: .; clone size: .; CDR3 length: 16; J gene: TRBJ1-1; V gene: TRBV4-1; CDR3 DNA: TGCGCCAGCAGCCAAGACAGGGTATCTCTGGCGGATGAAGCTTTCTTT; CDR3 protein: CASSQDRVSLADEAFF
D gene: TRBD2; clone size: .; CDR3 length: 16; J gene: TRBJ2-2; V gene: TRBV7-9; CDR3 DNA: TGTGCCAGCACCTTGAGCGGGGGGCCCCCCCCCGGGGAGCTGTTTTTT; CDR3 protein: CASTLSGGPPPGELFF
D gene: TRBD2; clone size: .; CDR3 length: 15; J gene: TRBJ2-7; V gene: TRBV28; CDR3 DNA: TGTGCCAGCAGAGCCGGGACTAGCGGGGCCTACGAGCAGTACTTC; CDR3 protein: CASRAGTSGAYEQYF
D gene: .; clone size: .; CDR3 length: 12; J gene: TRBJ1-5; V gene: TRBV23-1; CDR3 DNA: TGCGCCAGCAGTCAAGGGGGGGGGCCCCAGCATTTT; CDR3 protein: CASSQGGGPQHF
D gene: TRBD2; clone size: .; CDR3 length: 16; J gene: TRBJ2-5; V gene: TRBV11-2; CDR3 DNA: TGTGCCAGCAGTCTGATAGCGGGTGGACCACAAGAGACCCAGTACTTC; CDR3 protein: CASSLIAGGPQETQYF
D gene: TRBD2; clone size: few; CDR3 length: 17; J gene: TRBJ2-1; V gene: TRBV11-2; CDR3 DNA: TGTGCCAGCAGCTTAGACGCTAGCGGGGGGAAGGTCAATGAGCAGTTCTTC; CDR3 protein: CASSLDASGGKVNEQFF
D gene: TRBD1; clone size: .; CDR3 length: 13; J gene: TRBJ1-6; V gene: TRBV10-3; CDR3 DNA: TGTGCCATCAGTTGGACAGGGTGTTCACCCCTCCACTTT; CDR3 protein: CAISWTGCSPLHF
D gene: TRBD1; clone size: .; CDR3 length: 18; J gene: TRBJ1-5; V gene: TRBV28; CDR3 DNA: TGTGCCAGCAGCAATCCGTTCGGGACAGGTAGAAGCAATCAGCCCCAGCATTTT; CDR3 protein: CASSNPFGTGRSNQPQHF
D gene: TRBD2; clone size: .; CDR3 length: 15; J gene: TRBJ2-3; V gene: TRBV6-5; CDR3 DNA: TGTGCCAGCAGCCGGACGGGGGGGGGCACAGATACGCAGTATTTT; CDR3 protein: CASSRTGGGTDTQYF
D gene: .; clone size: .; CDR3 length: 15; J gene: TRBJ1-3; V gene: TRBV19; CDR3 DNA: TGTGCCAGTAGGACAGTCGGACGCTCTGGAAACACCATATATTTT; CDR3 protein: CASRTVGRSGNTIYF
D gene: TRBD2; clone size: .; CDR3 length: 18; J gene: TRBJ2-2; V gene: TRBV4-3; CDR3 DNA: TGCGCCAGCAGCCAAGACCGAGCGGGGATCACCAACACCGGGGAGCTGTTTTTT; CDR3 protein: CASSQDRAGITNTGELFF
D gene: TRBD1; clone size: .; CDR3 length: 15; J gene: TRBJ2-2; V gene: TRBV10-1; CDR3 DNA: TGCGCCAGCAGCCCGGTGACAGGGTTATCCGGGGAGCTGTTTTTT; CDR3 protein: CASSPVTGLSGELFF
D gene: .; clone size: .; CDR3 length: 17; J gene: TRBJ1-4; V gene: TRBV28; CDR3 DNA: TGTGCCAGCAGCCTTGTGCCCTGTTCTACGGGATTAAAAAAACTGTTTTTT; CDR3 protein: CASSLVPCSTGLKKLFF
D gene: .; clone size: .; CDR3 length: 15; J gene: TRBJ2-2; V gene: TRBV6-5; CDR3 DNA: TGTGCCAGCAGAACACCGGGACAAGAGACCGGGGAGCTGTTTTTT; CDR3 protein: CASRTPGQETGELFF
D gene: .; clone size: once; CDR3 length: 15; J gene: TRBJ2-1; V gene: TRBV30; CDR3 DNA: TGTGCCTGGAGTGTAGATGGACTAACCTACAATGAGCAGTTCTTC; CDR3 protein: CAWSVDGLTYNEQFF
D gene: TRBD2; clone size: .; CDR3 length: 18; J gene: TRBJ2-1; V gene: TRBV11-2; CDR3 DNA: TGTGCCAGCAGCTTACCCGGGACTAGCGGGAGGACCTACAATGAGCAGTTCTTC; CDR3 protein: CASSLPGTSGRTYNEQFF
D gene: .; clone size: .; CDR3 length: 12; J gene: TRBJ2-1; V gene: TRBV2; CDR3 DNA: TGTGCCAGCAGTGAAGCCAACAGGTTACAGTTCTTC; CDR3 protein: CASSEANRLQFF
D gene: .; clone size: .; CDR3 length: 16; J gene: TRBJ2-3; V gene: TRBV7-8; CDR3 DNA: TGTGCCAGCAGCTACGGAAATTACAGGGCCACAGATACGCAGTATTTT; CDR3 protein: CASSYGNYRATDTQYF
D gene: .; clone size: .; CDR3 length: 14; J gene: TRBJ2-7; V gene: TRBV27; CDR3 DNA: TGTGCCAGCAGGCACCGGGTGGGAGGCTACGAGCAGTACTTC; CDR3 protein: CASRHRVGGYEQYF
D gene: TRBD1; clone size: .; CDR3 length: 14; J gene: TRBJ2-7; V gene: TRBV19; CDR3 DNA: TGTGCCAGTAGTGACGACAGGGTCCGCTACGAGCAGTACTTC; CDR3 protein: CASSDDRVRYEQYF
D gene: .; clone size: .; CDR3 length: 17; J gene: TRBJ2-7; V gene: TRBV4-3; CDR3 DNA: TGCGCCAGCAGCCAAGAGGCAGGGGCCACTCGCTCCTACGAGCAGTACTTC; CDR3 protein: CASSQEAGATRSYEQYF
D gene: .; clone size: .; CDR3 length: 17; J gene: TRBJ1-3; V gene: TRBV28; CDR3 DNA: TGTGCCAGCAGTTTATTCGTTCAGGCTACAACAGGAAACACCATATATTTT; CDR3 protein: CASSLFVQATTGNTIYF
D gene: .; clone size: .; CDR3 length: 15; J gene: TRBJ2-7; V gene: TRBV4-3; CDR3 DNA: TGCGCCAGCAGCTCAGCCCGAGCTAGCTCCTACGAGCAGTACTTC; CDR3 protein: CASSSARASSYEQYF
D gene: .; clone size: .; CDR3 length: 14; J gene: TRBJ1-4; V gene: TRBV19; CDR3 DNA: TGTGCCAGTACGCGGGACCCAACTAATGAAAAACTGTTTTTT; CDR3 protein: CASTRDPTNEKLFF
D gene: TRBD1; clone size: once; CDR3 length: 16; J gene: TRBJ2-7; V gene: TRBV4-3; CDR3 DNA: TGCGCCAGCAGCCAAGAGAGGACAGGGGGCCTCTACGAGCAGTACTTC; CDR3 protein: CASSQERTGGLYEQYF
D gene: TRBD2; clone size: .; CDR3 length: 16; J gene: TRBJ2-7; V gene: TRBV27; CDR3 DNA: TGTGCCAGCAGTTCCCGGACTAGCGAGCCCTCCTACGAGCAGTACTTC; CDR3 protein: CASSSRTSEPSYEQYF
D gene: .; clone size: .; CDR3 length: 15; J gene: TRBJ2-1; V gene: TRBV5-1; CDR3 DNA: TGCGCCAGCAGCTTGTGGGGGGACTCCCACAATGAGCAGTTCTTC; CDR3 protein: CASSLWGDSHNEQFF
D gene: .; clone size: once; CDR3 length: 15; J gene: TRBJ2-7; V gene: TRBV7-9; CDR3 DNA: TGTGCCAGCAGCTTAAGGCGGGGCAGTATATACGAGCAGTACTTC; CDR3 protein: CASSLRRGSIYEQYF
D gene: .; clone size: .; CDR3 length: 13; J gene: TRBJ2-7; V gene: TRBV5-4; CDR3 DNA: TGTGCCAGCAGAGGCGACACCCTTTACGAGCAGTACTTC; CDR3 protein: CASRGDTLYEQYF
D gene: .; clone size: .; CDR3 length: 16; J gene: TRBJ2-6; V gene: TRBV6-5; CDR3 DNA: TGTGCCAGCAGTTACTTCCGGGTCCCTGGGGCCAACGTCCTGACTTTC; CDR3 protein: CASSYFRVPGANVLTF
D gene: .; clone size: .; CDR3 length: 13; J gene: TRBJ1-4; V gene: TRBV6-8; CDR3 DNA: TGTGCCAGCGAAACGAGTAGTAATGAAAAACTGTTTTTT; CDR3 protein: CASETSSNEKLFF
D gene: .; clone size: .; CDR3 length: 16; J gene: TRBJ2-2; V gene: TRBV4-1; CDR3 DNA: TGCGCCAGCAGCCAAGATGTGGGGACTGACACCGGGGAGCTGTTTTTT; CDR3 protein: CASSQDVGTDTGELFF
D gene: TRBD2; clone size: .; CDR3 length: 16; J gene: TRBJ2-3; V gene: TRBV4-1; CDR3 DNA: TGCGCCAGCAGCCTCGCTAGCGGGGGGGGCACAGATACGCAGTATTTT; CDR3 protein: CASSLASGGGTDTQYF